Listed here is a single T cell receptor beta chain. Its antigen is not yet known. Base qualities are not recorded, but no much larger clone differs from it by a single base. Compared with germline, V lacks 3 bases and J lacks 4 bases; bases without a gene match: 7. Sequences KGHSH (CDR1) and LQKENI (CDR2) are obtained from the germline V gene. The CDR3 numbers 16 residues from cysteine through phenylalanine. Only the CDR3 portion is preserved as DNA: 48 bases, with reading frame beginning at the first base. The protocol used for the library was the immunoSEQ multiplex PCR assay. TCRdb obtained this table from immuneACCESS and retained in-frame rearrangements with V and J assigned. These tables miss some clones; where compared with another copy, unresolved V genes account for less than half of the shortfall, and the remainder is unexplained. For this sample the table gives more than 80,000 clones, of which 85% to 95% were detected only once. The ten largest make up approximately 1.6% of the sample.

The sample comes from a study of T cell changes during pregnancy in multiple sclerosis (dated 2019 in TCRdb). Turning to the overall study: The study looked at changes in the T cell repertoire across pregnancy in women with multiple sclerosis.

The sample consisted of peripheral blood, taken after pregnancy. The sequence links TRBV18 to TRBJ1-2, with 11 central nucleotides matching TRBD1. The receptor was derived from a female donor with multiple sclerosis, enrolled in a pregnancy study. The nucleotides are TGTGCCAGCTCACCGATGGACAGGGGGCGGGGCTATGGCTACACCTTC. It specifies CASSPMDRGRGYGYTF.